This TCR beta chain is from a study of blood T cell repertoires in COVID-19. The overall study: Samples taken during acute and convalescent COVID-19 were collected in the United States, Italy and Spain. Sample material is recorded as cDNA or gDNA derived from T cells, B-cell-depleted T cells, or PBMCs.

Per the original methods: The authors estimated nucleated cell counts from reference gene primer amplification. Generated by immunoSEQ multiplex PCR, the TCRdb table keeps only in-frame clones and is missing some. The V and J calls and the clone size are those of that table, but D and trimming were determined from the DNA. The sample contains fewer than 55,000 clones, about four fifths of which appear only once. The germline V gene encodes CDR1 SGHKS and CDR2 YYEKEE (reference sequence). V lost 5 bases to trimming and J lost 2 bases, with 14 bases between them. This CDR3 region has 14 residues. The specimen was peripheral blood. This chain links TRBV5-5 with TRBJ2-7; TRBD1 might be the D (6 bases). This clonotype originated in a man in his 70s with active COVID-19. The CDR3, as DNA: TGTGCCAGCAGGCTAGAACAGGGCGCCTACGAGCAGTACTTC. Translation gives CASRLEQGAYEQYF.